These T cell receptor beta chains were read from a single sample in a study of PD-L1 blockade in urothelial cancer. Assay: immunoSEQ multiplex PCR; the TCRdb copy retains only in-frame clones and omits some. The table has 30,000 to 40,000 clones, 85% seen once. The source material was PBMCs, sampled around atezolizumab (anti-PD-L1) treatment. Receptor source: a man older than 75 with urothelial cancer. The conserved cysteine and the conserved F or W are not part of the CDR3 here. Fields, in order: J gene, V gene, CDR3 protein.

>TRBJ2-7|TRBV5-5
ASSFLTGASDYEQY
>TRBJ1-5|TRBV2
ASSRARDRVDQPQH
>TRBJ1-1|TRBV18
ASSPRGGLKGTEAF
>TRBJ1-1|TRBV19
ASSQQRSEAF
>TRBJ1-2|TRBV5-1
ASSLSANYGYT
>TRBJ2-1|TRBV5-5
ASSLVGQEAYNEQF
>TRBJ1-3|TRBV5-6
ASSLGDRLRGNTIY
>TRBJ1-5|TRBV6-5
ASRSAGSNQPQH
>TRBJ2-1|TRBV4-1
ASSQEGASPYNEQF
>TRBJ2-1|TRBV28
ASNLQVRIDEQF
>TRBJ2-7|TRBV7-2
ASSLESSRRYVHEQY
>TRBJ2-7|TRBV7-2
ASSPDRGRLTRQY
>TRBJ2-5|TRBV30
AWGTSGTQETQY
>TRBJ1-1|TRBV6-1
ASSQAAGQGNTEAF
>TRBJ2-3|TRBV9
ASSVLAGVSTDTQY
>TRBJ2-2|TRBV28
ATGQGLNTGELF
>TRBJ2-7|TRBV6-6
ASRSQGSGYEQY
>TRBJ1-6|TRBV5-4
ASAVLQGEPLH
>TRBJ2-3|TRBV9
ASSVQPGLAGVGDTQY
>TRBJ2-3|TRBV19
ASSTQRRSTDTQY
>TRBJ2-3|TRBV19
ASRKVEVDTDTQY
>TRBJ2-3|TRBV27
ASGGRRVTDTQY
>TRBJ1-2|TRBV7-9
ASSPRTGTNYGYT
>TRBJ1-2|TRBV6-5
ASSYRGGYGYT
>TRBJ1-2|TRBV7-2
ASSLASGTNYGYT